This TCR beta chain comes out of a study of blood T cells in healthy people across ages. Together with a sample-barcoded 5' primer, a J-beta primer mix was included in a second PCR lasting roughly 6 to 12 cycles. From the 5' RACE reads, TCRdb called clonotypes with MiXCR, one entry per CDR3 protein. Among 650,000 to 1,000,000 distinct CDR3 sequences listed, around 34% were seen once. The CDR3 has 12 amino acids. Between the trimmed V and J ends, which lost 2 bases and 9 bases, there was a span of 8 bases. Germline V CDR1 and CDR2: SNHLY, FYNNEI. Sequencing was done on a sample of blood. This receptor was identified in a man younger than 35 in good health. The V gene is TRBV2, the J gene TRBJ2-1, with D possibly matching TRBD2 (6 bases). The CDR3 sequence: CASSEHGGEQFF. The CDR3 bases are TGTGCCAGCAGTGAACACGGGGGTGAGCAGTTCTTC.